This T cell receptor beta chain stems from a study of chemoradiotherapy in HPV16-positive cancers. Notes on this clone: As yet, its antigen is unknown.

The CDR3 runs to 16 residues. The germline CDR1 and CDR2 sequences are PRHDT and FYEKMQ (reference sequence). Trimming removed 4 bases from V and 2 bases from J; junction bases left unmatched: 3. Here immunoSEQ multiplex PCR was the method, and the copy in TCRdb shows in-frame clones only, minus some. The sample has several thousand clones; 95% to 97% are singletons. Findings and limits, study-wide: Candidate HPV-specific clones and E7-related TCR motifs grew in tumor during treatment.

The chain links TRBV13 to TRBJ2-3; 13 bases match TRBD2. The clonotype originates from a human donor with HPV-associated anogenital cancer. Source: tumor tissue, taken from a patient who underwent chemoradiotherapy. CDR3: CASSSTSGRSTDTQYF. CDR3 DNA sequence: TGTGCCAGCAGCTCGACTAGCGGGAGGTCCACAGATACGCAGTATTTT.